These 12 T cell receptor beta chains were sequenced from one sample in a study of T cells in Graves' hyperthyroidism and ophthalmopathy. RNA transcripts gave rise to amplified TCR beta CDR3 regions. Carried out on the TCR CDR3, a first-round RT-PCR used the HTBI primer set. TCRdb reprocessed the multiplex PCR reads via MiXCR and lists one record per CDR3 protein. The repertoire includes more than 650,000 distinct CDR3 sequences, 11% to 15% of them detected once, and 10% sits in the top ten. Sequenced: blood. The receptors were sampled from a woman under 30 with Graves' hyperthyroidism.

The CDR3 sequence is CASRHRARRYEQFF. CDR3 bases: TGTGCCAGTAGACACCGGGCCCGGAGGTACGAGCAGTTCTTC. The V call is TRBV19, the J call TRBJ2-1; D perhaps matches TRBD2 (5 bases). The CDR3 runs to 14 residues. V shed 6 bases and J shed 10 bases, with 19 bases lying between them. Germline V lookup: CDR1 LNHDA, CDR2 SQIVND (reference sequence).

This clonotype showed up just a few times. The CDR3: CASSLVRQGSGRSNEQFF. CDR3 coding DNA: TGTGCCAGCAGCTTAGTTCGTCAGGGAAGCGGGAGATCCAATGAGCAGTTCTTC. The chain uses TRBV11-2 and TRBJ2-1; 8 bases line up with TRBD2. Trimming took 1 base from V and 6 from J; bases not matched to a gene: 14. The germline V gene has CDR1 SGHAT and CDR2 FQNNGV. The CDR3 loop spans 18 amino acids.

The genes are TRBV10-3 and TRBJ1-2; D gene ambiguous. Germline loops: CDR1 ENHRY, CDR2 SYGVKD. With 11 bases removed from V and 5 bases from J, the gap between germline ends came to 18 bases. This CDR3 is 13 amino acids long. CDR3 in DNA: TGTGCCTCTACCCGGGAACCAGCGTATGGCTACACCTTC. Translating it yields CASTREPAYGYTF.

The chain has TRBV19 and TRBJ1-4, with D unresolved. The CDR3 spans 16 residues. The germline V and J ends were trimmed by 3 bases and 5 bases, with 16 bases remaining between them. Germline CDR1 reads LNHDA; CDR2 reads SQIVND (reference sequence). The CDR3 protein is CASSIGIIVGNEKLFF. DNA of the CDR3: TGTGCCAGTAGTATTGGCATCATCGTTGGCAATGAAAAACTGTTTTTT.

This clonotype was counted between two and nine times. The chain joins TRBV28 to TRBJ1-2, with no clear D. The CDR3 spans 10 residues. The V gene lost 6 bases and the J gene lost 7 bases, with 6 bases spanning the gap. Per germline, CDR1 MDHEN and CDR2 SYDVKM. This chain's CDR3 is CASRRAGYTF. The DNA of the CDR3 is TGTGCCAGCAGGAGGGCTGGCTACACCTTC.

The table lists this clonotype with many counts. The CDR3 loop is CAWRDVGTGSYQETQYF. CDR3 nucleotides: TGTGCCTGGAGGGACGTGGGGACAGGGTCGTACCAAGAGACCCAGTACTTC. This chain uses TRBV30 with TRBJ2-5; 9 bases agree with TRBD1. The junction had 11 bases not matched to a gene; V was cut back by 3 bases and J by 0 bases. Germline loops: CDR1 GTSNPN, CDR2 SVGIG (reference sequence). The CDR3 length is 17 residues.

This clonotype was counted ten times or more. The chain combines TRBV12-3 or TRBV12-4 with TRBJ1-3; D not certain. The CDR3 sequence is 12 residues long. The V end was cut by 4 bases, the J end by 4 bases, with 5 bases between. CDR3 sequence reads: CASSSPGNTIYF. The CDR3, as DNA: TGTGCCAGCAGTTCCCCAGGAAACACCATATATTTT.

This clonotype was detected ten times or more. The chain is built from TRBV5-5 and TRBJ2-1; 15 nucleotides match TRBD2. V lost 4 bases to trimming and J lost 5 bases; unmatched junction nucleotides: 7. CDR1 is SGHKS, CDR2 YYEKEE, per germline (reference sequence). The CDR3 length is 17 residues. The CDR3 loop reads CASSPGLAGGQNNEQFF. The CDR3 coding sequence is TGTGCCAGCAGCCCTGGACTAGCGGGAGGGCAGAACAATGAGCAGTTCTTC.

The CDR3 nucleotides are TGTGCCAGCACCGATATGGGTAGCCGAGAGTATACGCAGTATTTT. Translating gives CASTDMGSREYTQYF. This chain connects TRBV7-2 to TRBJ2-3, with D uncertain. CDR1 and CDR2 from the germline V gene are SGHTA and FQGNSA. Between the trimmed V and J ends, which lost 7 bases and 7 bases, there was a span of 21 bases. This CDR3 comprises 15 residues.

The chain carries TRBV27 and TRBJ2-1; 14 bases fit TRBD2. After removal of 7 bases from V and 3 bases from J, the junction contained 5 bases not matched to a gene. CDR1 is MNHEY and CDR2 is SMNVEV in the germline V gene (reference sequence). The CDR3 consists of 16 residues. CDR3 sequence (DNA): TGTGCCAGCATCGGACTAGCGGGGGGCTACTACAATGAGCAGTTCTTC. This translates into CASIGLAGGYYNEQFF.

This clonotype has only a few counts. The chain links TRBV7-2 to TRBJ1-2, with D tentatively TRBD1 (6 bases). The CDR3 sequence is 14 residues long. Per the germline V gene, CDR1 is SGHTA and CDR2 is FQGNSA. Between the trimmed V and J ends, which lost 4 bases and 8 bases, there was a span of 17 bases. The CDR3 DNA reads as TGTGCCAGCAGCTACTCCGGGGGGGCGCGAGGCTACACCTTC. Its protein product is CASSYSGGARGYTF.

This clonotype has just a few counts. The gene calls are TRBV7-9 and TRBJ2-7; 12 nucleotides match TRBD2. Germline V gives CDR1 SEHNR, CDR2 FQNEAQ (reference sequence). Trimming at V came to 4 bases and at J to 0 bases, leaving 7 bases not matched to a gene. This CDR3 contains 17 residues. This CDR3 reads CASSSGASGRGSYEQYF. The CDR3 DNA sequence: TGTGCCAGCAGCTCAGGGGCTAGCGGGAGGGGCTCCTACGAGCAGTACTTC.